Listed below are T cell receptor beta chains from one sample, sequenced in a study of blood T cell repertoires in COVID-19. The protocol was immunoSEQ multiplex PCR, while the TCRdb copy is restricted to in-frame clones and leaves out a portion. This table holds about 120,000 clones, around 85% found once. The sample consisted of peripheral blood. Every receptor here comes from a man in his sixties with acute or convalescent COVID-19. The CDR3 runs from the conserved cysteine through the conserved F or W. The D gene is left open where the match is weak. Clone size is stated in some rows and not others, as once, few, many or a class when expanded.

clone_size	d_call	j_call	v_call	cdr3_nt	cdr3_aa
.	TRBD1	TRBJ1-1	TRBV28	TGTGCCAGCAGTACCCGGGACAGGGGGTTGGTGAACACTGAAGCTTTCTTT	CASSTRDRGLVNTEAFF
.	TRBD2	TRBJ2-1	TRBV18	TGTGCCAGCTCACCTTATTCCGGGACTAGCGGGAACAATGAGCAGTTCTTC	CASSPYSGTSGNNEQFF
once	.	TRBJ1-2	TRBV28	TGTGCCAGCACTCGAGGGGGTTCCTATGGCTACACCTTC	CASTRGGSYGYTF
once	.	TRBJ1-5	TRBV5-1	TGCGCCAGCAGCCCCGGGGGGGGACCCCAGCATTTT	CASSPGGGPQHF
.	.	TRBJ1-2	TRBV7-2	TGTGCCAGCAGCTTATCGAGACAGCTCCTCTATGGCTACACCTTC	CASSLSRQLLYGYTF
.	TRBD1	TRBJ1-2	TRBV7-9	TGTGCCAGCAGCTTATTACAGGGGGCGAGAGGAGGCTACACCTTC	CASSLLQGARGGYTF
.	.	TRBJ1-2	TRBV19	TGTGCCAGTAGTAGACAGGACGAACAAGGTTATGGCTACACCTTC	CASSRQDEQGYGYTF
.	TRBD2	TRBJ2-1	TRBV29-1	TGCAGCGTTCAAAGGACTAGCGGGAGGGCAGATGAGCAGTTCTTC	CSVQRTSGRADEQFF
.	.	TRBJ2-5	TRBV5-1	TGCGCCAGCAGCGGCGGGGAGACCCAGTACTTC	CASSGGETQYF
.	.	TRBJ1-5	TRBV21-1	TGTGCCAGCAGCCCAACAACCGCTGGGCCCCAGCATTTT	CASSPTTAGPQHF
.	.	TRBJ1-4	TRBV5-5	TGTGCCAGCAGCTTGTGGCAGGGAAATGAAAAACTGTTTTTT	CASSLWQGNEKLFF
.	.	TRBJ2-1	TRBV5-4	TGTGCCAGCAGCTTGGGTCAGCGGCCAGGCAATGAGCAGTTCTTC	CASSLGQRPGNEQFF
.	.	TRBJ2-7	TRBV6-2/TRBV6-3	TGTGCCAGCAGCTTCCGACAGGCGTACTACGAGCAGTACTTC	CASSFRQAYYEQYF
.	.	TRBJ2-5	TRBV5-6	TGTGCCAGCAGCTTGGGGGCAGCAGAGACCCAGTACTTC	CASSLGAAETQYF
.	TRBD1	TRBJ2-3	TRBV24-1	TGTGCCACCAGTGATTCACAGGGGCCGACCACAGATACGCAGTATTTT	CATSDSQGPTTDTQYF
once	.	TRBJ1-2	TRBV7-9	TGTGCCAGCAGCCCCGGGTCGTTGGGCTACACCTTC	CASSPGSLGYTF